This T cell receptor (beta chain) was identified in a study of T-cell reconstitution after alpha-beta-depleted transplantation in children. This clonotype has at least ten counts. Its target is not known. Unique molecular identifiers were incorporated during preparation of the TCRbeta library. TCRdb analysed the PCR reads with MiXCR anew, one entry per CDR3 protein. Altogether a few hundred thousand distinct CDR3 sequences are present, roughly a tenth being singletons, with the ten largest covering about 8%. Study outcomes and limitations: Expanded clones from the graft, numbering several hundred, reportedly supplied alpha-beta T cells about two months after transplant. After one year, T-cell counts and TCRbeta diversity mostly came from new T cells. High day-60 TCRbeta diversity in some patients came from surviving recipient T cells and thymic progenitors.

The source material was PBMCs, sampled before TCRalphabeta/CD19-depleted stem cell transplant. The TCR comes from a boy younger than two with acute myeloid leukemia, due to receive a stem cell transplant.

Here the CDR3 DNA reads TGTGCCACCAGTGATTTGGCCACTACTAGTAGGCACAATGAGCAGTTCTTC. Translating gives CATSDLATTSRHNEQFF. This chain uses TRBV24-1 with TRBJ2-1; maybe TRBD2 (5 bases). Germline assignment: CDR1 KGHDR and CDR2 SFDVKD. The CDR3 length is 17 residues. The V gene lost 0 bases and the J gene lost 5 bases, with 16 bases spanning the gap.